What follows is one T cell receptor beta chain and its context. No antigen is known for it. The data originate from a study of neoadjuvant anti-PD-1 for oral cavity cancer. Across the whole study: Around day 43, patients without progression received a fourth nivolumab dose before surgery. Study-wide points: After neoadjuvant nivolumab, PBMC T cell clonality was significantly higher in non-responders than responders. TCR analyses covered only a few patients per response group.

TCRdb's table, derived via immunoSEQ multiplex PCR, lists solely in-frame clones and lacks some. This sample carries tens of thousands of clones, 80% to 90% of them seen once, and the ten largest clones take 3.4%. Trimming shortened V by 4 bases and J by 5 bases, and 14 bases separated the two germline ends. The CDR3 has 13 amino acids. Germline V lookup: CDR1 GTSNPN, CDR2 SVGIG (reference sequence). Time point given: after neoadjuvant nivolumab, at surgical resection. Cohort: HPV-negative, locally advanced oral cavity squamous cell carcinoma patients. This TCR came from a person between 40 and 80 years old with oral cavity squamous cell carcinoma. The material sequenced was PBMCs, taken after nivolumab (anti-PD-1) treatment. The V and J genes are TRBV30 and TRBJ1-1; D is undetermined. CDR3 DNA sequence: TGTGCCTGGATCCGCCCTTCGGGGACTGAAGCTTTCTTT. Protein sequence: CAWIRPSGTEAFF. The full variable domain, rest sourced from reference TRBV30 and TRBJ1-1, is SQTIHQWPATLVQPVGSPLSLECTVEGTSNPNLYWYRQAAGRGLQLLFYSVGIGQISSEVPQNLSASRPQDRQFILSSKKLLLSDSGFYLCAWIRPSGTEAFFGQGTRLTVV.